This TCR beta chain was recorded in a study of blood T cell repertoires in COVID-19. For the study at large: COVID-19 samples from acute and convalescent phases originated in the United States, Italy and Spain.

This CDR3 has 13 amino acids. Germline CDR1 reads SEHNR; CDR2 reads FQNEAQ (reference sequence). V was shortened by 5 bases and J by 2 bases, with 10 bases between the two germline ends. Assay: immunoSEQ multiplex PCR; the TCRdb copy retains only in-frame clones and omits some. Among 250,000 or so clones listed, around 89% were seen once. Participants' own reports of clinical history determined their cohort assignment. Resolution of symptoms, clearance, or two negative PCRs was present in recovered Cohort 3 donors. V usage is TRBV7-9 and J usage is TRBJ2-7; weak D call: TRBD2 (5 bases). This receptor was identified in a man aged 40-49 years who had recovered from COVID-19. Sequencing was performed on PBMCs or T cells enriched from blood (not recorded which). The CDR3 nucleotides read TGTGCCAGCAGCACCCGAGGGCCCTACGAGCAGTACTTC. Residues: CASSTRGPYEQYF.